A single sample gave rise to the 14 T cell receptor beta chains below, sequenced in a study of shared clonotypes between healthy human individuals. Sequencing used immunoSEQ multiplex PCR; TCRdb keeps in-frame clones, though not all of them. In the table there are about 1.5 million clones, approximately 98% of which are singletons. The sequencing input was naive CD4+ T cells sorted from blood. Regarding subset: CD45RA+ positively selected. The receptors stem from a man aged 25 to 40 in good health.

This clone was observed a single time. This chain connects TRBV10-1 to TRBJ2-1; D possibly matches TRBD1 or TRBD2 (5 bases each). Between the trimmed V and J ends, which lost 6 bases and 14 bases, there was a span of 23 bases. Germline CDR1 WNHNN, CDR2 SYGVQD (reference sequence). CDR3 length: 14 residues. The CDR3 here is CASREIRGASIKFF. DNA for the CDR3: TGCGCCAGCAGGGAAATCCGAGGGGCGAGTATCAAGTTCTTC.

In DNA form, the CDR3 reads TGTGCCAGCAGTGAAGACAGGGCAAGCTATGGCTACACCTTC. It encodes CASSEDRASYGYTF. The rearrangement uses TRBV6-5 and TRBJ1-2; TRBD1 matches 7 bases. The germline CDR1 and CDR2 sequences are MNHEY and SVGAGI. V gave up 5 bases and J gave up 4 bases; unmatched junction bases: 7. The CDR3 has 14 residues.

The chain combines TRBV9 with TRBJ2-2; 11 bases are a match to TRBD2. Germline V CDR1 and CDR2: SGDLS, YYNGEE. CDR3 length: 18 amino acids. J gave up 0 bases and V 3 bases, and 7 bases lay outside the gene matches. As DNA, the CDR3 is TGTGCCAGCAGCGACTCTAGCGGGAGGATCGCGAACACCGGGGAGCTGTTTTTT. Its translation is CASSDSSGRIANTGELFF.

The J gene is TRBJ2-7, the V gene TRBV15; the D call may be TRBD1 or TRBD2 (6 bases each). The CDR3 loop spans 13 amino acids. Trimming removed 4 bases from V and 5 bases from J, with 12 bases in between. Germline V gene sequence: CDR1 LNHNV, CDR2 YYDKDF (reference sequence). DNA for the CDR3: TGTGCCACCAGCAAGAGGGGGGCAGACGAGCAGTACTTC. Amino acids: CATSKRGADEQYF.

This chain connects TRBV29-1 to TRBJ1-1; weak D call: TRBD1 (5 bases). CDR3 length: 11 amino acids. Trimming took off 7 bases at V and 1 base at J, with 7 bases between the two ends. In germline, CDR1 is SQVTM, CDR2 ANQGSEA. DNA for the CDR3: TGCAGCGCACAGGAGAACACTGAAGCTTTCTTT. Protein: CSAQENTEAFF. Looking up the rest from reference TRBV29-1 and TRBJ1-1 gives the full variable domain: SAVISQKPSRDICQRGTSLTIQCQVDSQVTMMFWYRQQPGQSLTLIATANQGSEATYESGFVIDKFPISRPNLTFSTLTVSNMSPEDSSIYLCSAQENTEAFFGQGTRLTVV.

As to this clone: The identical CDR3 is also encoded by other nucleotide sequences in the sample. The chain employs TRBV18 and TRBJ2-1, with 9 bases fitting TRBD2. Trimming took 3 bases from V and 4 from J; bases not matched to a gene: 4. The CDR3 consists of 15 residues. CDR1 and CDR2 from the germline V gene are KGHSH and LQKENI. The CDR3 nucleotides read TGTGCCAGCTCACCGTCTAGCGGGATATACAATGAGCAGTTCTTC. This encodes CASSPSSGIYNEQFF. The full variable domain, with the rest looked up from reference TRBV18 and TRBJ2-1, is NAGVMQNPRHLVRRRGQEARLRCSPMKGHSHVYWYRQLPEEGLKFMVYLQKENIIDESGMPKERFSAEFPKEGPSILRIQQVVRGDSAAYFCASSPSSGIYNEQFFGPGTRLTVL.

With regard to this clone: The same CDR3 can be traced to other DNA sequences in this sample. The CDR3 DNA reads as TGCGCCAGCAGCTTGGGACTAGCGGAAAACACAGATACGCAGTATTTT. This encodes CASSLGLAENTDTQYF. The V gene is TRBV5-1, the J gene TRBJ2-3; TRBD2 agrees at 9 bases. The V segment lost 0 bases and the J segment 2 bases; nucleotides outside the gene matches: 4. The CDR3 is 16 amino acids. From germline, CDR1 is SGHRS and CDR2 YFSETQ.

This sequence joins TRBV14 and TRBJ2-7, with TRBD2 as a possible D gene (6 bases). The CDR3 length is 16 residues. Germline CDR1 SGHDN, CDR2 FVKESK. V dropped 4 bases and J dropped 3 bases, with 19 bases sitting between them. The CDR3: CASSPLGGPAVYEQYF. The CDR3 coding sequence is TGTGCCAGCAGCCCGTTGGGAGGACCAGCCGTCTACGAGCAGTACTTC.

This rearrangement joins TRBV5-1 to TRBJ2-3; a possible D gene is TRBD2 (5 bases). CDR3 length equals 17 residues. Germline CDR1 is SGHRS and CDR2 is YFSETQ. V was shortened by 0 bases and J by 0 bases, with 14 bases between the two germline ends. The CDR3 region is CASSLVNTGFSTDTQYF. The CDR3 bases are TGCGCCAGCAGCTTGGTAAATACGGGGTTTAGCACAGATACGCAGTATTTT.

CDR3 amino acids: CATRDRAYEQYF. CDR3 in DNA: TGTGCCACCCGGGACAGGGCCTACGAGCAGTACTTC. V gene TRBV19 combines with J gene TRBJ2-7; TRBD1 aligns across 9 bases. The CDR3 extends over 12 amino acids. The J segment lost 2 bases and the V segment lost 10 bases, leaving 3 bases of the junction unmatched. Germline lookup yields CDR1 LNHDA and CDR2 SQIVND (reference sequence).

The chain joins TRBV14 to TRBJ2-7, with a tentative D call TRBD1 (5 bases). Looked up from germline, CDR1 is SGHDN and CDR2 is FVKESK. The germline V and J ends were trimmed by 1 base and 4 bases, with 14 bases remaining between them. This CDR3 has 15 residues. CDR3 nucleotides: TGTGCCAGCAGCCAAGTTCAGGGCGCCGCTTACGAGCAGTACTTC. Its protein is CASSQVQGAAYEQYF.

The gene calls are TRBV7-9 and TRBJ1-4; TRBD1 might be the D (6 bases). The CDR3 spans 15 residues. The V end lost 5 bases, the J end lost 7 bases, and 17 bases lay between the germline ends. Germline V gives CDR1 SEHNR, CDR2 FQNEAQ (reference sequence). CDR3 loop: CASSVDRLKTEKLFF. CDR3 DNA: TGTGCCAGCAGCGTTGACAGGTTGAAGACTGAAAAACTGTTTTTT.

This chain uses TRBV5-1 with TRBJ2-7, with TRBD2 matching over 12 bases. The germline gives CDR1 SGHRS, CDR2 YFSETQ. This CDR3 has 15 residues. The J segment lost 7 bases and the V segment lost 4 bases, leaving 9 bases of the junction unmatched. The CDR3 spells CASSARLAGEGEQYF. CDR3 nucleotide sequence: TGCGCCAGCAGCGCCCGACTAGCGGGAGAGGGTGAGCAGTACTTC.

The chain employs TRBV19 and TRBJ1-1, with D hard to call. Trimming stripped 3 bases from V and 4 bases from J, with 12 bases between. CDR1 LNHDA and CDR2 SQIVND come from the germline V gene (reference sequence). The CDR3 is made up of 14 amino acids. The CDR3 DNA is TGTGCCAGTAGTATGGTGTCAGCGTCCACTGAAGCTTTCTTT. Amino acids: CASSMVSASTEAFF.